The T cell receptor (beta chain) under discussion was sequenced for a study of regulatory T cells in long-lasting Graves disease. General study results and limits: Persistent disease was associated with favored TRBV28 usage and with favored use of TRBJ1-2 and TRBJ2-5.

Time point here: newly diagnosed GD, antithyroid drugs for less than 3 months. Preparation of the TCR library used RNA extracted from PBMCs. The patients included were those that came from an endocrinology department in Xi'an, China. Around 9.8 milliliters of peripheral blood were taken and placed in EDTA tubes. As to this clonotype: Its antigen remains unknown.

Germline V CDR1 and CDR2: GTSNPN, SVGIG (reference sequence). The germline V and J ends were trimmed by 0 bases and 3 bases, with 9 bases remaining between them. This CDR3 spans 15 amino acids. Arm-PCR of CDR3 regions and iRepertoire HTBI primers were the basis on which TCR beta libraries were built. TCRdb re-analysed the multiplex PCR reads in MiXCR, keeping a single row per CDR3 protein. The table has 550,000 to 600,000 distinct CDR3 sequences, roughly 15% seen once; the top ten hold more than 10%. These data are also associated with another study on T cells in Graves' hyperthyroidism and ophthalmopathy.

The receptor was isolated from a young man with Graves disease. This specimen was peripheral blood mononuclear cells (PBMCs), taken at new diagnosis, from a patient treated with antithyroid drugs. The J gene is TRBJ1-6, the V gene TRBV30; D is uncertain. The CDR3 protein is CAWSVLNNYNSPLHF. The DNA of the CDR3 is TGTGCCTGGAGTGTACTCAACAACTATAATTCACCCCTCCACTTT.